One and the same sample provided the 23 T cell receptor beta chains below, sequenced in a study of a mutant IDH1 vaccine in newly diagnosed glioma. This table comes from immunoSEQ multiplex PCR, and its TCRdb copy is limited to in-frame clones, with some not included. The sample lists around 32,000 clones, roughly 77% occurring once. Antigens for these TCRs are unknown. As to time point: week 35, safety follow-up. Doses consisted of 300 ug of mutant IDH1 20-mer peptide each, paired with topical imiquimod. The source was PBMCs, collected from a glioma patient whose treatment included an IDH1 peptide vaccine. Source of these receptors: a man in his forties with glioma. Some clones in this sample may be carry-over from other donors' samples.

The chain combines TRBV7-9 with TRBJ1-2; 11 positions match TRBD1. The length of the CDR3 is 16 residues. Germline CDR1 is SEHNR and CDR2 is FQNEAQ (reference sequence). V was pared by 2 bases and J by 4 bases, with 6 bases of the junction left unmatched. In nucleotides, the CDR3 is TGTGCCAGCAGCTTACTAGGACAGGGGGCGGTCTATGGCTACACCTTC. This encodes CASSLLGQGAVYGYTF.

The chain couples TRBV5-6 to TRBJ2-5, with D perhaps TRBD2 (6 bases). The germline V and J ends were trimmed by 4 bases and 5 bases, with 18 bases remaining between them. The CDR3 covers 15 residues. The germline V gene encodes CDR1 SGHDT and CDR2 YYEEEE. This CDR3 reads CASSPDRNGGETQYF. CDR3 nucleotide sequence: TGTGCCAGCAGCCCCGACAGAAATGGGGGGGAGACCCAGTACTTC.

The chain links TRBV6-6 to TRBJ1-1, with a possible D match to TRBD1 (6 bases). The length of the CDR3 is 14 residues. CDR1 and CDR2 from the germline V gene are MNHNY and SVGAGI (reference sequence). Trimming removed 2 bases from V and 1 base from J, with 8 bases in between. The CDR3 DNA is TGTGCCAGCAGTTACGGGGGGCCGAACACTGAAGCTTTCTTT. Protein sequence: CASSYGGPNTEAFF.

Written as DNA, the CDR3 is TGTGCCAGCAGCCCCGGGGGGCCCGAGCAGTACTTC. Translation gives CASSPGGPEQYF. The V gene is TRBV6-6, the J gene TRBJ2-7; a weak D match, TRBD2 (7 bases). Trimming removed 6 bases from V and 6 bases from J, with 12 bases in between. CDR3 size: 12 residues. Germline V gives CDR1 MNHNY, CDR2 SVGAGI (reference sequence).

V is TRBV4-3 and J is TRBJ2-2; TRBD2 matches 10 bases. V lost 1 base, J lost 2 bases, and 1 base stayed unmatched. In germline, CDR1 is LGHNA, CDR2 YSLEER. The CDR3 is 16 amino acids. CDR3 region: CASSQGTSGNTGELFF. In DNA, the CDR3 is TGCGCCAGCAGCCAAGGGACTAGCGGAAACACCGGGGAGCTGTTTTTT.

The chain carries TRBV5-1 and TRBJ2-3, with D possibly matching TRBD1 (6 bases). V was clipped by 2 bases and J by 3 bases, with 13 bases between them. This CDR3 contains 15 residues. The germline gives CDR1 SGHRS, CDR2 YFSETQ. The CDR3 DNA reads as TGCGCCAGCAGCTTCCCCAGGGGTTTGACAGATACGCAGTATTTT. Translation gives CASSFPRGLTDTQYF.

The genes are TRBV28 and TRBJ2-4; tentatively, D is TRBD1 (5 bases). The CDR3 contains 17 residues. Trimming removed 3 bases at V and 1 base at J, with 16 bases between. From germline, CDR1 is MDHEN and CDR2 SYDVKM. CDR3 coding DNA: TGTGCCAGCAGTTTCCGGGCCTGGGGCAGGGCCAAAAACATTCAGTACTTC. It specifies CASSFRAWGRAKNIQYF.

V and J are TRBV10-3 and TRBJ2-7; 10 bases map to TRBD1. Germline CDR1 is ENHRY and CDR2 is SYGVKD. The CDR3 is 16 amino acids. V shed 2 bases, J shed 1 base, and the junction held 5 bases outside the gene matches. This CDR3 is CAISEPGTGDSYEQYF. CDR3 nucleotide sequence: TGTGCCATCAGTGAGCCCGGGACAGGGGATTCCTACGAGCAGTACTTC.

This clone was recorded a few times. The chain joins TRBV5-4 to TRBJ2-7, with no clear D. The CDR3 loop spans 14 amino acids. V shed 4 bases and J shed 3 bases, with 14 bases lying between them. Germline CDR1 is SGHNT and CDR2 is YYREEE (reference sequence). This chain's CDR3 is CASSPRPNFYEQYF. In nucleotides, the CDR3 is TGTGCCAGCAGCCCACGGCCCAACTTCTACGAGCAGTACTTC.

V gene TRBV5-5 combines with J gene TRBJ2-7; a weak D match, TRBD1 (6 bases). The V end was cut by 2 bases, the J end by 7 bases, with 19 bases between. This CDR3 comprises 15 residues. CDR1 is SGHKS and CDR2 is YYEKEE in the germline V gene (reference sequence). Here the CDR3 DNA reads TGTGCCAGCAGCTTAGACAGGAACCATCTCAGGGAGCAGTACTTC. Protein product: CASSLDRNHLREQYF.

The chain combines TRBV18 with TRBJ1-2; tentatively, D is TRBD1 (5 bases). V was trimmed by 6 bases and J by 8 bases, leaving 22 bases between them. The germline V gene has CDR1 KGHSH and CDR2 LQKENI. The length of the CDR3 is 15 residues. As DNA, the CDR3 is TGTGCCAGCTCGCTGTCCCGGGACGTTCTTTTCGGCTACACCTTC. Amino acids: CASSLSRDVLFGYTF.

The gene calls are TRBV7-9 and TRBJ1-1; D call uncertain. Germline CDR1 and CDR2: SEHNR and FQNEAQ (reference sequence). V lost 7 bases to trimming and J lost 5 bases, with 14 bases between them. The CDR3 runs 13 residues. CDR3 coding DNA: TGTGCCAGCATCCCTCACCCGGCTACTGAAGCTTTCTTT. Amino acids: CASIPHPATEAFF.

This clone was found a few times. The V and J genes are TRBV21-1 and TRBJ1-6; the D segment call TRBD1 is taken from the table without a DNA check. TRBV21-1 is given as a pseudogene. This CDR3 region has 19 residues. CDR3 protein: CASSKGDRGEGEADSPLHF. CDR3 nucleotide sequence: TGTGCCAGCAGCAAAGGGGACAGGGGGGAAGGGGAAGCGGATTCACCCCTCCACTTT.

J is TRBJ2-5 and V is TRBV6-1, with no clear D. V lost 0 bases, J lost 4 bases, and 12 bases lay in between. There are 15 residues in the CDR3. CDR1 MNHNS and CDR2 SASEGT come from the germline V gene. The DNA of the CDR3 is TGTGCCAGCAGTGAAGCACGTCTCAAGTCAGAGACCCAGTACTTC. Translating gives CASSEARLKSETQYF.

The chain carries TRBV9 and TRBJ2-1, with TRBD2 matching 12 bases. V lost 0 bases to trimming and J lost 4 bases; unmatched junction nucleotides: 8. This CDR3 spans 18 amino acids. In germline, CDR1 is SGDLS, CDR2 YYNGEE. CDR3 nucleotide sequence: TGTGCCAGCAGCGTAGCGTCTAGCGGGGGGGCCGGATACAATGAGCAGTTCTTC. It translates to CASSVASSGGAGYNEQFF. Full variable domain (remainder filled in from reference TRBV9 and TRBJ2-1): DSGVTQTPKHLITATGQRVTLRCSPRSGDLSVYWYQQSLDQGLQFLIQYYNGEERAKGNILERFSAQQFPDLHSELNLSSLELGDSALYFCASSVASSGGAGYNEQFFGPGTRLTVL.

The V call is TRBV2, the J call TRBJ2-2, with 13 positions matching TRBD2. The CDR3 totals 15 residues. Trimming removed 6 bases from V and 6 bases from J; junction bases left unmatched: 4. Germline assignment: CDR1 SNHLY and CDR2 FYNNEI. CDR3 loop: CASRTSGGTPGELFF. Written as DNA, the CDR3 is TGTGCCAGCAGGACTAGCGGGGGGACCCCCGGGGAGCTGTTTTTT.

The gene calls are TRBV5-4 and TRBJ2-5; 10 positions agree with TRBD2. The germline V gene has CDR1 SGHNT and CDR2 YYREEE (reference sequence). The V and J ends lost 4 bases and 2 bases, in that order; junction bases with no gene match: 8. The CDR3 has 16 amino acids. CDR3 nucleotide sequence: TGTGCCAGCAGCGAACGTAGCGGGGGGCCTCAAGAGACCCAGTACTTC. Residues: CASSERSGGPQETQYF.

The chain uses TRBV5-4 and TRBJ1-1; D not certain. CDR3 length: 16 residues. Between the trimmed V and J ends, which lost 1 base and 2 bases, there was a span of 15 bases. Germline V gene data show CDR1 as SGHNT and CDR2 as YYREEE (reference sequence). The CDR3 DNA reads TGTGCCAGCAGCTTGAGCCTACGACCCACTAACACTGAAGCTTTCTTT. This translates into CASSLSLRPTNTEAFF.

The chain recombines TRBV5-4 with TRBJ2-1; TRBD1 matches 8 bases. Germline CDR1 SGHNT, CDR2 YYREEE (reference sequence). With V trimmed by 2 bases and J by 2 bases, 6 bases remained unmatched. The CDR3 covers 16 residues. The CDR3 DNA sequence: TGTGCCAGCAGCTTATATCTGACAGGGGCCTACAATGAGCAGTTCTTC. This encodes CASSLYLTGAYNEQFF.

This chain joins TRBV19 and TRBJ1-5; D is unclear. CDR1 and CDR2 from the germline V gene are LNHDA and SQIVND (reference sequence). Trimming shortened V by 5 bases and J by 3 bases, and 11 bases separated the two germline ends. CDR3 length: 14 amino acids. CDR3 residues: CASSVWVNNQPQHF. DNA for the CDR3: TGTGCCAGTAGTGTGTGGGTGAACAATCAGCCCCAGCATTTT.

The CDR3 here is CASSESGLGLYNSPLHF. CDR3 DNA: TGTGCCAGCAGTGAATCGGGTCTCGGACTATATAATTCACCCCTCCACTTT. V gene TRBV6-1 combines with J gene TRBJ1-6; D gene uncertain. CDR1 is MNHNS and CDR2 is SASEGT in the germline V gene. This CDR3 contains 17 residues. V gave up 2 bases and J gave up 4 bases, with 15 bases separating them.

The chain combines TRBV30 with TRBJ1-6; perhaps TRBD1 as D (6 bases). CDR1 and CDR2 from the germline V gene are GTSNPN and SVGIG (reference sequence). The CDR3 is 13 residues long. V was shortened by 5 bases and J by 9 bases, with 14 bases between the two germline ends. In DNA, the CDR3 is TGTGCCTGGGATGGACAGAGCGGTTCACCCCTCCACTTT. This encodes CAWDGQSGSPLHF.

In this sample, this clone turned up a few times. This chain connects TRBV2 to TRBJ1-4; 9 bases fit TRBD1. Germline V gene sequence: CDR1 SNHLY, CDR2 FYNNEI. J lost 7 bases, V lost 7 bases, and 4 bases had no gene match. This CDR3 comprises 13 residues. The CDR3 is CASTGQGREKLFF. The CDR3 DNA sequence: TGTGCCAGCACCGGACAGGGGCGTGAAAAACTGTTTTTT.